One and the same sample provided the 21 T cell receptor beta chains below, sequenced in a study of T cell responses to AZD1222 COVID-19 vaccine. The repertoire was sequenced with immunoSEQ multiplex PCR; TCRdb's copy has only in-frame clones and lacks some. In the table there are 150,000 to 200,000 clones, roughly 93% of which are singletons. The specimen comprised peripheral blood, sampled on day 0 of AZD1222 vaccination. The receptors were sampled from an adult in good health.

The genes are TRBV5-6 and TRBJ1-1, with 8 bases matching TRBD1. The CDR3 is made up of 14 amino acids. V shed 2 bases, J shed 4 bases, and the junction held 4 bases outside the gene matches. Germline CDR1 is SGHDT and CDR2 is YYEEEE. The chain's CDR3 is CASSFGTGITEAFF. CDR3 nucleotide sequence: TGTGCCAGCAGCTTCGGGACAGGCATCACTGAAGCTTTCTTT.

The V call is TRBV5-1, the J call TRBJ1-1; 7 bases are shared with TRBD1. Germline CDR1 SGHRS, CDR2 YFSETQ. The CDR3 totals 15 residues. After removal of 3 bases from V and 1 base from J, the junction contained 6 bases not matched to a gene. CDR3 DNA sequence: TGCGCCAGCAGCTCACAGGGGCTAGAGAACACTGAAGCTTTCTTT. This encodes CASSSQGLENTEAFF.

The V and J genes are TRBV10-3 and TRBJ1-5; D is unresolved. Germline CDR1 ENHRY, CDR2 SYGVKD. V lost 3 bases and J 0 bases, leaving 15 bases between the germline ends. The CDR3 loop spans 17 amino acids. The CDR3, as DNA: TGTGCCATCAGTGACTATTACACGATGTCTAGCAATCAGCCCCAGCATTTT. Translated, it gives CAISDYYTMSSNQPQHF.

This chain links TRBV10-3 with TRBJ1-2; D perhaps matches TRBD1 (5 bases). From germline, CDR1 is ENHRY and CDR2 SYGVKD. Trimming shortened V by 10 bases and J by 6 bases, and 21 bases separated the two germline ends. This CDR3 comprises 14 residues. The CDR3 DNA is TGTGCCACCACTGGAGGGGAGAGGGTGGATGGCTACACCTTC. Its translation is CATTGGERVDGYTF.

The chain couples TRBV4-3 to TRBJ1-2; TRBD1 matches at 7 bases. This CDR3 comprises 16 residues. After removal of 2 bases from V and 8 bases from J, the junction contained 14 bases not matched to a gene. Germline loops: CDR1 LGHNA, CDR2 YSLEER. CDR3 amino acids: CASSQKGRGQSEGYTF. The CDR3 nucleotides read TGCGCCAGCAGCCAAAAGGGTCGGGGACAGTCAGAGGGCTACACCTTC.

The genes are TRBV29-1 and TRBJ2-7; 7 bases line up with TRBD2. J was trimmed by 10 bases and V by 4 bases; bases with no gene match: 10. The CDR3 covers 12 residues. The germline V gene encodes CDR1 SQVTM and CDR2 ANQGSEA. This chain's CDR3 is CSVGSGGSPQYF. CDR3 DNA: TGCAGCGTTGGGAGCGGCGGGAGCCCTCAGTACTTC.

This clone has just one count. The chain couples TRBV3-1 (or the pseudogene TRBV3-2) to TRBJ2-5, with D possibly being TRBD1 (7 bases). The CDR3 sequence is 17 residues long. V was clipped by 0 bases and J by 2 bases, with 16 bases between them. CDR1 and CDR2 from the germline V gene are LGHDT and YNNKEL (reference sequence). DNA for the CDR3: TGTGCCAGCAGCCAAGATTGGAGGGACAGCGCACAAGAGACCCAGTACTTC. Encoded protein: CASSQDWRDSAQETQYF.

The gene calls are TRBV5-8 and TRBJ1-6, with 7 bases fitting TRBD1. CDR1 and CDR2 (germline): SGHTS, YDEGEE. The CDR3 length is 13 residues. V was pared by 4 bases and J by 16 bases, with 11 bases of the junction left unmatched. The CDR3 nucleotides read TGTGCCAGCAGCCCAGGACAGGATCAGACACTCCACTTT. Its translation: CASSPGQDQTLHF.

CDR3 DNA: TGCGCCAGCAGCTACGACCGCCCTCCCTACGAGCAGTACTTC. Protein sequence: CASSYDRPPYEQYF. V is TRBV5-1 and J is TRBJ2-7; D remains ambiguous. V was trimmed by 3 bases and J by 2 bases, leaving 12 bases between them. The CDR3 has 14 amino acids. The germline gives CDR1 SGHRS, CDR2 YFSETQ.

The chain has TRBV11-2 and TRBJ2-2, with 11 nucleotides matching TRBD2. Germline V gene data show CDR1 as SGHAT and CDR2 as FQNNGV. The V and J ends lost 8 bases and 7 bases, in that order; junction bases with no gene match: 6. The CDR3 is made up of 14 amino acids. CDR3: CASSLAGDGGELFF. CDR3 sequence (DNA): TGTGCCAGCTCACTAGCGGGAGACGGCGGGGAGCTGTTTTTT.

J is TRBJ2-1 and V is TRBV5-8; D may be TRBD1 (5 bases). This CDR3 has 14 residues. The V gene's germline CDR1 is SGHTS and CDR2 YDEGEE. Trimming cost V 1 base and J 7 bases, with 12 bases left between them. The CDR3 sequence is CASSLFRDVNEQFF. The DNA for the CDR3 is TGTGCCAGCAGCTTGTTCAGGGATGTTAATGAGCAGTTCTTC.

The chain uses TRBV19 and TRBJ1-1, with 9 bases matching TRBD1. V was clipped by 8 bases and J by 4 bases; unmatched bases: 2. This CDR3 region has 12 residues. Per the germline V gene, CDR1 is LNHDA and CDR2 is SQIVND (reference sequence). The CDR3 protein is CASGTGTTEAFF. CDR3 DNA sequence: TGTGCCAGTGGGACAGGGACCACTGAAGCTTTCTTT.

The chain carries TRBV28 and TRBJ2-3; possible D gene TRBD2, 6 bases. This CDR3 region has 12 residues. The germline CDR1 and CDR2 sequences are MDHEN and SYDVKM. Trimming left V 5 bases short and J 6 bases short, with 9 bases between. The CDR3 protein is CASSLGRDTQYF. The CDR3 DNA follows: TGTGCCAGCAGTCTGGGGAGGGATACGCAGTATTTT.

This clone was recorded once. The V and J genes are TRBV25-1 and TRBJ1-5, with 9 bases lining up with TRBD1. The ends lost 4 bases at V and 7 bases at J; junction bases unmatched: 14. The CDR3 runs to 17 residues. The germline gives CDR1 MGHDK, CDR2 SYGVNS. The CDR3 reads CASSANTGTGNEQPQHF. CDR3 coding DNA: TGTGCCAGCAGTGCCAATACCGGGACAGGGAACGAACAGCCCCAGCATTTT.

A few counts support this clone. The V call is TRBV12-5, the J call TRBJ2-7; TRBD1 is a possible D gene (5 bases). From germline, CDR1 is LGHNT and CDR2 FRNRAP. V was cut by 5 bases and J by 7 bases, with 12 bases left in between. The CDR3 covers 12 residues. CDR3 sequence: CASGRDTGEQYF. CDR3 DNA: TGTGCTAGTGGTAGAGATACAGGAGAGCAGTACTTC.

CDR3 protein: CASRNGTLGSYGYTF. In DNA form, the CDR3 reads TGTGCCAGCAGAAACGGGACACTGGGGAGCTATGGCTACACCTTC. The chain combines TRBV2 with TRBJ1-2; D possibly corresponds to TRBD1 (6 bases). The CDR3 extends over 15 amino acids. The germline gives CDR1 SNHLY, CDR2 FYNNEI. The V end lost 6 bases, the J end lost 4 bases, and 18 bases lay between the germline ends.

V and J are TRBV28 and TRBJ1-5; D is undetermined. CDR1 MDHEN and CDR2 SYDVKM come from the germline V gene. The CDR3 sequence is 12 residues long. The V and J ends lost 6 bases and 10 bases respectively, with 13 bases between them. The CDR3 DNA reads TGTGCCAGCAGCCTCGGACCGCGCCCCCAGCATTTT. Protein: CASSLGPRPQHF.

The rearrangement links TRBV6-1 to TRBJ2-7; TRBD1 or TRBD2 may be the D gene (5 bases each). The length of the CDR3 is 12 residues. Trimming took off 2 bases at V and 10 bases at J, with 12 bases between the two ends. Germline CDR1 and CDR2: MNHNS and SASEGT. For the CDR3, the DNA is TGTGCCAGCAGTGAATATCCGAGGGGCCAGTACTTC. Translating it yields CASSEYPRGQYF.

V gene TRBV27 combines with J gene TRBJ2-7, with TRBD1 matching 7 bases. The CDR3 is 15 residues long. Germline values: CDR1 MNHEY, CDR2 SMNVEV (reference sequence). The trim removed 5 bases at V and 1 base at J, leaving 8 bases unmatched. This CDR3 is CASSLGTVGSYEQYF. Here the CDR3 DNA reads TGTGCCAGCAGTCTAGGGACAGTTGGATCCTACGAGCAGTACTTC.

On this clone: The same CDR3 can be traced to other DNA sequences in this sample. The chain carries TRBV2 and TRBJ1-5; possibly TRBD1 for D (5 bases). This CDR3 is built from 14 residues. Between the trimmed V and J ends, which lost 3 bases and 5 bases, there was a span of 11 bases. The V gene's germline CDR1 is SNHLY and CDR2 FYNNEI. DNA for the CDR3: TGTGCCAGCAGTGAGGCCCGGGGGGATCAGCCCCAGCATTTT. This gives the protein CASSEARGDQPQHF.

The chain carries TRBV18 and TRBJ1-4, with a weak D call TRBD1 (6 bases). Germline V gene sequence: CDR1 KGHSH, CDR2 LQKENI. The V and J ends lost 3 bases and 5 bases respectively, with 13 bases between them. This CDR3 is 15 amino acids long. CDR3 bases: TGTGCCAGCTCACCTTCGGCAGGGGAAAATGAAAAACTGTTTTTT. Protein product: CASSPSAGENEKLFF.